Shown below are 9 T cell receptor beta chains from a single sample sequenced in a study of Ad26.COV2.S vaccination and SARS-CoV-2 variants. Noted treatment: roughly 18 received Ad26.COV2.S at low or high dose, single or two shots; five or six received placebo; per-sample allocation not given. Samples analyzed were those drawn on day 63 after the first vaccine or placebo injection. Sequencing was performed with immunoSEQ multiplex PCR; in TCRdb, only in-frame clones are kept and a portion is missing. The sample includes approximately 420,000 clones, around nine tenths of them seen just once. The source material was peripheral blood, sampled in a trial of Ad26.COV2.S vaccine versus placebo. The receptors shown here come from a person between 18 and 65 years old who received the Ad26.COV2.S COVID-19 vaccine or a placebo.

This clone was recorded once. V is TRBV28 and J is TRBJ2-7, with D unresolved. V gave up 6 bases and J gave up 5 bases, with 8 bases separating them. Germline CDR1 is MDHEN and CDR2 is SYDVKM. The CDR3 extends over 11 amino acids. The CDR3 reads CASSFYDEQYF. As DNA, the CDR3 is TGTGCCAGCAGCTTCTACGACGAGCAGTACTTC.

The V call is TRBV7-6, the J call TRBJ2-7; no reliable D call. Per germline, CDR1 SGHVS and CDR2 FNYEAQ. Trimming stripped 0 bases from V and 0 bases from J, with 12 bases between. The CDR3 covers 16 residues. The CDR3 protein is CASSLAVGQASYEQYF. CDR3 in DNA: TGTGCCAGCAGCTTAGCCGTAGGGCAGGCCTCCTACGAGCAGTACTTC.

This sequence joins TRBV18 and TRBJ1-6; the match to TRBD1 covers 9 bases. Germline-derived CDR1 and CDR2 are KGHSH and LQKENI. V gave up 4 bases and J gave up 9 bases; unmatched junction bases: 4. This CDR3 has 14 residues. The CDR3 region has the DNA TGTGCCAGCTCACGGGACAGGGAACGTTCACCCCTCCACTTT. This gives the protein CASSRDRERSPLHF.

This sequence joins TRBV12-5 and TRBJ2-7, with TRBD2 matching over 7 bases. Germline V gives CDR1 LGHNT, CDR2 FRNRAP. With 5 bases clipped from V and 2 bases from J, the junction kept 15 bases outside the gene matches. This CDR3 contains 17 residues. The CDR3 region is CASGPPSPGGFPYEQYF. CDR3 sequence (DNA): TGTGCTAGTGGTCCCCCCTCACCCGGGGGGTTCCCCTACGAGCAGTACTTC. The entire variable domain, with the rest obtained from reference TRBV12-5 and TRBJ2-7, is as follows: DARVTQTPRHKVTEMGQEVTMRCQPILGHNTVFWYRQTMMQGLELLAYFRNRAPLDDSGMPKDRFSAEMPDATLATLKIQPSEPRDSAVYFCASGPPSPGGFPYEQYFGPGTRLTVT.

V usage is TRBV6-4 and J usage is TRBJ1-2; possible D gene TRBD1, 5 bases. The CDR3 runs to 14 residues. Germline CDR1 is MRHNA and CDR2 is SNTAGT. The V and J ends lost 7 bases and 6 bases respectively, with 18 bases between them. The CDR3 is CASTPGRSPHGYTF. In DNA form, the CDR3 reads TGTGCCAGCACTCCGGGACGGTCTCCCCATGGCTACACCTTC.

This clone was observed a handful of times. The V and J genes are TRBV6-5 and TRBJ2-7; weak D call: TRBD2 (6 bases). The CDR3 covers 13 residues. The germline gives CDR1 MNHEY, CDR2 SVGAGI. V was clipped by 5 bases and J by 2 bases, with 10 bases between them. This chain's CDR3 is CASSPGSPYEQYF. The CDR3 bases are TGTGCCAGCAGTCCCGGGAGTCCCTACGAGCAGTACTTC.

This chain uses TRBV6-2 or TRBV6-3 with TRBJ2-6, with 9 bases aligning to TRBD1. CDR1 and CDR2 (germline): MNHEY, SVGEGT. V gave up 5 bases and J gave up 4 bases; unmatched junction bases: 9. CDR3 length: 17 residues. CDR3 DNA sequence: TGTGCCAGCAGTCCGCGGGACAGGGCGGCCGGGGCCAACGTCCTGACTTTC. It codes for CASSPRDRAAGANVLTF.

The rearrangement links TRBV2 to TRBJ1-5; D remains unclear. V was pared by 5 bases and J by 3 bases, with 8 bases between. The CDR3 is 13 amino acids. Germline-derived CDR1 and CDR2 are SNHLY and FYNNEI. DNA for the CDR3: TGTGCCAGCAGTTCGGATAACAATCAGCCCCAGCATTTT. It encodes CASSSDNNQPQHF.

The V call is TRBV10-3, the J call TRBJ2-2; possibly TRBD1 for D (5 bases). This CDR3 contains 13 residues. The V end was cut by 5 bases, the J end by 8 bases, with 12 bases between. CDR1 is ENHRY, CDR2 SYGVKD, per germline. In DNA form, the CDR3 reads TGTGCCATCAGTCCAGGGCCTCCGGGGGAGCTGTTTTTT. Protein: CAISPGPPGELFF.